Following are 23 T cell receptor beta chains from one sample sequenced in a study of shared clonotypes between healthy human individuals. Clones were read by immunoSEQ multiplex PCR, and TCRdb kept only the in-frame ones, dropping some. This sample carries under 1,900,000 clones, approximately 98.5% of them seen once, and the ten largest clones take approximately 0.4%. Input material: naive CD4+ T cells sorted from blood. Noted subset: CD45RA+ positively selected. The receptors derive from a young man in good health.

This clone has just one count. The CDR3 region has the DNA TGCAGCGTTGAAGGGGGACAGTACGAGCAGTACTTC. Translating it yields CSVEGGQYEQYF. The chain couples TRBV29-1 to TRBJ2-7; the match to TRBD1 covers 7 bases. Germline V gene data show CDR1 as SQVTM and CDR2 as ANQGSEA. The J segment lost 4 bases and the V segment lost 1 base, leaving 1 base of the junction unmatched. The length of the CDR3 is 12 residues.

This sequence joins TRBV7-9 and TRBJ1-1, with 11 bases fitting TRBD1. Unmatched junction bases numbered 3, after V lost 3 bases and J lost 6 bases. The germline gives CDR1 SEHNR, CDR2 FQNEAQ (reference sequence). This CDR3 has 14 residues. CDR3 nucleotide sequence: TGTGCCAGCAGCTTCAGGACAGGGGGCTCTGAAGCTTTCTTT. Translating gives CASSFRTGGSEAFF.

The genes are TRBV5-1 and TRBJ2-5, with D tentatively TRBD1 or TRBD2 (5 bases each). The CDR3 consists of 15 residues. V lost 0 bases to trimming and J lost 5 bases, with 14 bases between them. CDR1 is SGHRS and CDR2 is YFSETQ in the germline V gene. The chain's CDR3 is CASSLAGTPGETQYF. In nucleotides, the CDR3 is TGCGCCAGCAGCTTGGCAGGGACGCCAGGGGAGACCCAGTACTTC.

This chain's CDR3 is CASSYEKSYYEQYF. The CDR3 DNA reads as TGTGCCAGCTCATACGAAAAGAGTTACTACGAGCAGTACTTC. The J gene is TRBJ2-7, the V gene TRBV18; no clear D gene. Trimming shortened V by 5 bases and J by 3 bases, and 14 bases separated the two germline ends. The germline gives CDR1 KGHSH, CDR2 LQKENI. The CDR3 loop spans 14 amino acids.

The chain's CDR3 is CAITMGQLNTEAFF. In DNA form, the CDR3 reads TGTGCCATCACCATGGGACAGTTGAACACTGAAGCTTTCTTT. V usage is TRBV2 and J usage is TRBJ1-1; 7 bases line up with TRBD1. V trimming: 10 bases; J trimming: 0 bases; junction bases outside the gene matches: 8. The CDR3 is 14 residues long. Per germline, CDR1 SNHLY and CDR2 FYNNEI.

The chain combines TRBV5-1 with TRBJ2-7; maybe TRBD1 (5 bases). This CDR3 region has 14 residues. Trimming removed 0 bases from V and 7 bases from J, with 14 bases in between. Germline CDR1 reads SGHRS; CDR2 reads YFSETQ. Here the CDR3 reads CASSLGVGEGEQYF. In DNA, the CDR3 is TGCGCCAGCAGCTTGGGTGTAGGGGAAGGGGAGCAGTACTTC. Drawing the rest from reference TRBV5-1 and TRBJ2-7, the complete variable domain is KAGVTQTPRYLIKTRGQQVTLSCSPISGHRSVSWYQQTPGQGLQFLFEYFSETQRNKGNFPGRFSGRQFSNSRSEMNVSTLELGDSALYLCASSLGVGEGEQYFGPGTRLTVT.

The chain recombines TRBV4-3 with TRBJ2-7; D may be TRBD2 (6 bases). V shed 1 base and J shed 5 bases, with 9 bases lying between them. CDR3 length: 13 amino acids. CDR1 LGHNA and CDR2 YSLEER come from the germline V gene. CDR3 DNA: TGCGCCAGCAGCCAAGGGGAGGAAGACGAGCAGTACTTC. Its protein product is CASSQGEEDEQYF.

The rearrangement joins TRBV5-1 to TRBJ2-7; no firm D call. The V and J ends lost 4 bases and 2 bases respectively, with 10 bases between them. This CDR3 comprises 13 residues. Germline V lookup: CDR1 SGHRS, CDR2 YFSETQ. The CDR3 nucleotides read TGCGCCAGCAGCGCCAGGCGGCCCTACGAGCAGTACTTC. Its translation: CASSARRPYEQYF.

The V call is TRBV29-1, the J call TRBJ1-2; maybe TRBD1 (6 bases). Germline V gene data show CDR1 as SQVTM and CDR2 as ANQGSEA. The CDR3 is 11 amino acids. Trimming took 6 bases from V and 6 from J, leaving 11 bases between them. CDR3 sequence (DNA): TGCAGCGTGTCAGGGGTGGATGGCTACACCTTC. Protein: CSVSGVDGYTF.

The chain links TRBV10-3 to TRBJ1-3, with a weak D call TRBD1 (5 bases). The V gene's germline CDR1 is ENHRY and CDR2 SYGVKD. V was trimmed by 0 bases and J by 0 bases, leaving 9 bases between them. The CDR3 has 16 amino acids. In nucleotides, the CDR3 is TGTGCCATCAGTGAGTCGGGGCCGCCCTCTGGAAACACCATATATTTT. It specifies CAISESGPPSGNTIYF.

The chain is built from TRBV6-5 and TRBJ2-1; 12 bases match TRBD2. CDR1 is MNHEY, CDR2 SVGAGI, per germline. V dropped 8 bases and J dropped 16; count of bases not matched to a gene: 9. This CDR3 is 12 amino acids long. CDR3 protein: CASSKTSGSTFF. The CDR3 region has the DNA TGTGCCAGCTCCAAGACTAGCGGGAGCACCTTCTTC.

The chain uses TRBV12-5 and TRBJ1-2; 7 nucleotides line up with TRBD1. Germline lookup yields CDR1 LGHNT and CDR2 FRNRAP. The CDR3 consists of 13 residues. Germline trimming cut 5 bases from V and 8 bases from J; bases unmatched to any gene: 8. CDR3 sequence reads: CASGLQGMYGYTF. The CDR3 region has the DNA TGTGCTAGTGGTCTACAGGGGATGTACGGCTACACCTTC. Based on the CDR3 plus reference TRBV12-5 and TRBJ1-2, the full variable domain is DARVTQTPRHKVTEMGQEVTMRCQPILGHNTVFWYRQTMMQGLELLAYFRNRAPLDDSGMPKDRFSAEMPDATLATLKIQPSEPRDSAVYFCASGLQGMYGYTFGSGTRLTVV.

In this sample, this clone turned up once. The rearrangement links TRBV12-5 to TRBJ1-5, with TRBD1 matching 10 bases. The germline CDR1 and CDR2 sequences are LGHNT and FRNRAP. The CDR3 extends over 17 amino acids. After removal of 5 bases from V and 6 bases from J, the junction contained 13 bases not matched to a gene. CDR3 sequence: CASGGSRDRGLGQPQHF. Here the CDR3 DNA reads TGTGCTAGTGGTGGGAGTCGGGACAGGGGATTGGGTCAGCCCCAGCATTTT. Combining the CDR3 with reference TRBV12-5 and TRBJ1-5 gives the whole variable domain DARVTQTPRHKVTEMGQEVTMRCQPILGHNTVFWYRQTMMQGLELLAYFRNRAPLDDSGMPKDRFSAEMPDATLATLKIQPSEPRDSAVYFCASGGSRDRGLGQPQHFGDGTRLSIL.

This clone was recorded once. The chain couples TRBV28 to TRBJ1-5; D unresolved. CDR1 is MDHEN, CDR2 SYDVKM, per germline. V dropped 6 bases and J dropped 7 bases, with 16 bases sitting between them. This CDR3 has 14 amino acids. The CDR3 loop reads CASRTYPAGQPQHF. The CDR3 DNA reads TGTGCCAGCAGAACGTACCCGGCAGGACAGCCCCAGCATTTT. Supplemented by reference TRBV28 and TRBJ1-5, the full variable domain reads DVKVTQSSRYLVKRTGEKVFLECVQDMDHENMFWYRQDPGLGLRLIYFSYDVKMKEKGDIPEGYSVSREKKERFSLILESASTNQTSMYLCASRTYPAGQPQHFGDGTRLSIL.

The genes are TRBV19 and TRBJ2-3; tentatively, D is TRBD2 (5 bases). The germline V gene encodes CDR1 LNHDA and CDR2 SQIVND (reference sequence). CDR3 length: 15 residues. Trimming took 1 base from V and 0 from J, leaving 8 bases between them. The CDR3 reads CASSIAAASTDTQYF. In DNA, the CDR3 is TGTGCCAGTAGTATAGCAGCGGCTAGCACAGATACGCAGTATTTT.

V and J are TRBV29-1 and TRBJ2-5; no clear D. This CDR3 spans 13 amino acids. Trimming stripped 6 bases from V and 5 bases from J, with 16 bases between. Germline CDR1 and CDR2: SQVTM and ANQGSEA. The CDR3 sequence: CSVDQILGETQYF. The CDR3 DNA is TGCAGCGTCGATCAAATTCTGGGCGAGACCCAGTACTTC.

The chain recombines TRBV7-3 with TRBJ1-3; D gene uncertain. Trimming took off 5 bases at V and 2 bases at J, with 19 bases between the two ends. CDR1 and CDR2 (germline): SGHTA, FQGTGA. The CDR3 totals 17 residues. CDR3 DNA sequence: TGTGCCAGCAGCAACCGGCGGCAGGAGACTGCTGGAAACACCATATATTTT. It encodes CASSNRRQETAGNTIYF.

In the case of this clone: Its ends do not fully match the called genes, so a read error is possible. V usage is TRBV7-7 and J usage is TRBJ2-3; TRBD2 matches 9 bases. This CDR3 region has 15 residues. CDR1 and CDR2 from the germline V gene are SSHAT and FNYEAQ (reference sequence). CDR3 residues: CASSLTAGGTDTQYF. CDR3 bases: TGTGCTAGCAGCTTAACCGCGGGAGGGACAGATACGCAGTATTTT.

For this clone: At one end the junction does not follow the germline gene, possibly because of a read error. The V call is TRBV28, the J call TRBJ2-4; the D call may be TRBD1 or TRBD2 (6 bases each). There are 14 residues in the CDR3. Germline V lookup: CDR1 MDHEN, CDR2 SYDVKM. The CDR3 region has the DNA TGTGCCAGCAGTTTTAATGACAGGAGGGGAGTTCGGGACTTC. Its protein is CASSFNDRRGVRDF.

The rearrangement links TRBV6-5 to TRBJ2-7; D call uncertain. V was trimmed by 6 bases and J by 2 bases, leaving 8 bases between them. The germline V gene has CDR1 MNHEY and CDR2 SVGAGI. There are 12 residues in the CDR3. CDR3 coding DNA: TGTGCCAGCAGGTCGGCGGCCTACGAGCAGTACTTC. Its protein is CASRSAAYEQYF.

The chain uses TRBV6-4 and TRBJ2-1; D unresolved. The CDR3 loop spans 10 amino acids. V lost 7 bases and J 10 bases, leaving 8 bases between the germline ends. The V gene's germline CDR1 is MRHNA and CDR2 SNTAGT. The DNA of the CDR3 is TGTGCCAGCAATGCCCCAGAGCAGTTCTTC. Translated: CASNAPEQFF.

The chain is built from TRBV27 and TRBJ1-3, with D unresolved. V was trimmed by 8 bases and J by 4 bases, leaving 15 bases between them. Germline assignment: CDR1 MNHEY and CDR2 SMNVEV (reference sequence). This CDR3 comprises 14 residues. CDR3 in amino acids: CASSSGGSGNTIYF. For the CDR3, the DNA is TGTGCCAGCTCCTCGGGAGGCAGCGGAAACACCATATATTTT.

This clone was picked up one time. The CDR3 here is CASSVDGTADQPQHF. CDR3 DNA: TGTGCCAGCAGCGTAGATGGAACAGCCGATCAGCCCCAGCATTTT. V and J are TRBV9 and TRBJ1-5; no clear D gene. The CDR3 sequence is 15 residues long. The germline gives CDR1 SGDLS, CDR2 YYNGEE. V was pared by 0 bases and J by 5 bases, with 12 bases between.